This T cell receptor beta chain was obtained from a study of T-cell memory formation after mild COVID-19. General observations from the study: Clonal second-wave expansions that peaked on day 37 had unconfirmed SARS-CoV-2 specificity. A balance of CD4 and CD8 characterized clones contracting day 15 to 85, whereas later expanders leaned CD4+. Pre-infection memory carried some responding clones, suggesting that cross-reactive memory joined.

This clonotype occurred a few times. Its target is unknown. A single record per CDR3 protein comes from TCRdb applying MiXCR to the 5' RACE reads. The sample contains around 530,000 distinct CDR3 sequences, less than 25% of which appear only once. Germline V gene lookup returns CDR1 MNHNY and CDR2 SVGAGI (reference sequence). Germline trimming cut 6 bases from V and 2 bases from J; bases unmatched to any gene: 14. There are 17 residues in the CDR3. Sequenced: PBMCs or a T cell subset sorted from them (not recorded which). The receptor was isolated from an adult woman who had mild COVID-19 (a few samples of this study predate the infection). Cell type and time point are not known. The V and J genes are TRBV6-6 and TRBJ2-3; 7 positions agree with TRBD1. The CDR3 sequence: CASSPAATGTNTDTQYF. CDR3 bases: TGTGCCAGCAGCCCCGCCGCGACAGGGACCAACACAGATACGCAGTATTTT.